This is a list of T cell receptor beta chains from one sample in a study of T-cell reconstitution after alpha-beta-depleted transplantation in children. In TCRdb, the PCR reads were re-called with MiXCR into one record per CDR3 protein. The sample lists hundreds of thousands of distinct CDR3 sequences, roughly 17% occurring once. Source: PBMCs, mostly from graft donor cells, taken 360 days after TCRalphabeta/CD19-depleted stem cell transplant. These receptors were obtained from a boy younger than two who had a stem cell transplant for Wiskott-Aldrich syndrome, so the T cells may come from the graft donor. The CDR3 runs from the conserved cysteine through the conserved F or W. The D gene is left open where the match is weak. The size entry is marked missing in some rows and otherwise reads once, few, many or a size class.

CDR3nt	CDR3aa	j_gene	abundance	v_gene	d_gene
TGCGCCAGCAGCTTGGGCGCCACTAGCGGTAGCACAGATACGCAGTATTTT	CASSLGATSGSTDTQYF	TRBJ2-3	-	TRBV5-1	TRBD2
TGCGCCAGCAGCCAAATTGGGTTCCTTAGCACAGATACGCAGTATTTT	CASSQIGFLSTDTQYF	TRBJ2-3	-	TRBV4-1	-
TGTGCCAGCAGGGACAGGGCGTCCTCCTACGAGCAGTACTTC	CASRDRASSYEQYF	TRBJ2-7	-	TRBV6-1	TRBD1
TGTGCCAGCAGTGACCCCCCCTCCGAGCAGTACTTC	CASSDPPSEQYF	TRBJ2-7	-	TRBV28	-
TGTGCCACCAGTGACTCGCTCAGGGCCTATGGCTACACCTTC	CATSDSLRAYGYTF	TRBJ1-2	-	TRBV24-1	-
TGTGCCAGCAGCTACAAACCTAGCGGGGGCCGCCAAGAGACCCAGTACTTC	CASSYKPSGGRQETQYF	TRBJ2-5	-	TRBV11-2	TRBD2
TGCGCCAGCAGCCAAGTGAGGAGCGGGCCCCTTCGGAACATTCAGTACTTC	CASSQVRSGPLRNIQYF	TRBJ2-4	-	TRBV4-3	-
TGCGCCAGCAGTCCTGGGGCAGGGGGCCGGGCTATTTTGCGTGGCTACACCTTC	CASSPGAGGRAILRGYTF	TRBJ1-2	few	TRBV4-1	TRBD1
TGCGCCAGCAGCCAAGTTGCGGGGTTCCAAGAGACCCAGTACTTC	CASSQVAGFQETQYF	TRBJ2-5	-	TRBV4-1	-
TGTGCCAGCAGCCAAGTCTGGACCACAGATACGCAGTATTTT	CASSQVWTTDTQYF	TRBJ2-3	-	TRBV4-2	-
TGTGCCAGCAGTTATTCCGACGGGGCAGATACGCAGTATTTT	CASSYSDGADTQYF	TRBJ2-3	-	TRBV6-5	-
TGTGCCAGCTCACCAGTGATTACGGGGGAGCTGTTTTTT	CASSPVITGELFF	TRBJ2-2	few	TRBV18	-
TGCGCCAGCAGCCATACAGGGGATCCGAGCTCTGGAAACACCATATATTTT	CASSHTGDPSSGNTIYF	TRBJ1-3	few	TRBV5-1	TRBD1
TGCAGTGCTAGAGATCTTAGGGAGGGTGGCATTCAGTACTTC	CSARDLREGGIQYF	TRBJ2-4	-	TRBV20-1	TRBD2
TGCGCCAGCAGCTCCGGACTGGAGCAGTTCTTC	CASSSGLEQFF	TRBJ2-1	-	TRBV5-1	-
TGTGCCAGCAGCTTATCACCCGACTCCTACAATGAGCAGTTCTTC	CASSLSPDSYNEQFF	TRBJ2-1	few	TRBV11-2	-
TGTGCCAGCAGCAAATACGGCTATGGCTACACCTTC	CASSKYGYGYTF	TRBJ1-2	-	TRBV28	-
TGTGCCAGCAGTTACGGGCAGGGGAGTGAGACCCAGTACTTC	CASSYGQGSETQYF	TRBJ2-5	few	TRBV6-5	-
TGTGCCATCAGTGAGTCTTTTGGCTGGGCAAAACCCTACAATGAGCAGTTCTTC	CAISESFGWAKPYNEQFF	TRBJ2-1	few	TRBV10-3	-
TGTGCCATCAGCCCGTGGGTCCTCGGCGGGGTGCTGCTTTTT	CAISPWVLGGVLLF	TRBJ2-2	-	TRBV13	-
TGCGCCAGCAGCTGGACAGGGTCCACCGGGGAGCTGTTTTTT	CASSWTGSTGELFF	TRBJ2-2	-	TRBV5-1	TRBD1
TGTGCCAGTAGTATAGGACACTCCTACAATGAGCAGTTCTTC	CASSIGHSYNEQFF	TRBJ2-1	-	TRBV19	-
TGTGCCAGCAGCGCCAAAGGCCCTTTTAACGAGCAGTACTTC	CASSAKGPFNEQYF	TRBJ2-7	-	TRBV7-9	-
TGTGCCACCATGGGACAGCAGAACACTGAAGCTTTCTTT	CATMGQQNTEAFF	TRBJ1-1	-	TRBV24-1	TRBD1
TGTGCCAGCAGCCCAGTGAGGGGGGAAGAAGCTTTCTTT	CASSPVRGEEAFF	TRBJ1-1	few	TRBV5-4	-
TGTGCCAGCAGCTTAGGAGGGTACACTGGGGCCAACGTCCTGACTTTC	CASSLGGYTGANVLTF	TRBJ2-6	-	TRBV7-6	-
TGTGCCACCAGTGATGGAGGGAATACGCAGTATTTT	CATSDGGNTQYF	TRBJ2-3	many	TRBV24-1	-
TGTGCCAGCAGTTTTAGGGACAGGGCTGAAGCTTTCTTT	CASSFRDRAEAFF	TRBJ1-1	few	TRBV12-3/TRBV12-4	TRBD1
TGTGCCAGCAGCCTGTGGTACCAAGAGACCCAGTACTTC	CASSLWYQETQYF	TRBJ2-5	-	TRBV3-1	-
TGTGCCAGCAACGGGGTAAAAGAGACCCAGTACTTC	CASNGVKETQYF	TRBJ2-5	few	TRBV2	-
TGTGCCAGCAGACCCTCTCCGGGACTAGCGGGAGAGAAGTTCTTC	CASRPSPGLAGEKFF	TRBJ2-1	few	TRBV3-1	TRBD2
TGCGCCAGCAGTTCAGGACACGACCGATGGGATACGCAGTATTTT	CASSSGHDRWDTQYF	TRBJ2-3	-	TRBV5-1	-
TGTGCCAGCAGTTACGGGCGTAGCAATCAGCCCCAGCATTTT	CASSYGRSNQPQHF	TRBJ1-5	-	TRBV12-3/TRBV12-4	-
TGCGCCAGCAGGGGGACAGGGAATAACAATGAGCAGTTCTTC	CASRGTGNNNEQFF	TRBJ2-1	few	TRBV4-3	TRBD1
TGTGCCACCAGCAGTGAATATCAGCCCCAGCATTTT	CATSSEYQPQHF	TRBJ1-5	-	TRBV15	-
TGCGCCAGCAGCCAAGATAACACCTACAAAGAGACCCAGTACTTC	CASSQDNTYKETQYF	TRBJ2-5	-	TRBV4-3	-
TGCAGCGCCTCGGGACAGGGACGAATGGAGCAGTACTTC	CSASGQGRMEQYF	TRBJ2-7	few	TRBV29-1	TRBD1
TGTGCCAGCAGCAGTATCCCCCTAAGACAGGCCTTACGGGGGCACGAGCAGTACTTC	CASSSIPLRQALRGHEQYF	TRBJ2-7	few	TRBV12-3/TRBV12-4	-
TGCGCCAGCAGCTTGGCCCCTCTTGGACAGTCTAGCACAGATACGCAGTATTTT	CASSLAPLGQSSTDTQYF	TRBJ2-3	few	TRBV5-1	-
TGTGCCAGCAGTGGACAAGGCCCGCTGTTTTTT	CASSGQGPLFF	TRBJ1-4	many	TRBV6-6	-
TGTGCCACCAGCTGGGACAGGAACACTGAAGCTTTCTTT	CATSWDRNTEAFF	TRBJ1-1	-	TRBV15	TRBD1
TGTGCCAGCTCACCACCGGGACAGGGCTTCACAGATACGCAGTATTTT	CASSPPGQGFTDTQYF	TRBJ2-3	few	TRBV18	TRBD1
TGTGCCAGCAGCCAAATGGGGGGCCCAGATACGCAGTATTTT	CASSQMGGPDTQYF	TRBJ2-3	-	TRBV7-9	-
TGTGCCAGCAGCCAATTCCGGGGGATTGGGTACAATGAGCAGTTCTTC	CASSQFRGIGYNEQFF	TRBJ2-1	-	TRBV3-1	-
TGTGCCAGCAGCACGACAGGGGATTGGAGTTCACCCCTCCACTTT	CASSTTGDWSSPLHF	TRBJ1-6	few	TRBV7-9	TRBD1
TGCGCCAGCAAACCCCAGGAGGGCGAGCAGTACTTC	CASKPQEGEQYF	TRBJ2-7	few	TRBV5-1	-
TGTGCCAGCAGTACTAGCGGTTCCTACGAGCAGTACTTC	CASSTSGSYEQYF	TRBJ2-7	few	TRBV12-3/TRBV12-4	TRBD2
TGTGCCAGCAGCCCGGCTTTACTGGACAGGGAAGGGTTAGGGGTGTACGAGCAGTACTTC	CASSPALLDREGLGVYEQYF	TRBJ2-7	-	TRBV11-1	TRBD1
TGTGCCAGCAGCGGGACAGGGGAAAGTGAGCAGTTCTTC	CASSGTGESEQFF	TRBJ2-1	-	TRBV7-9	TRBD1
TGTGCCAGCTCACCACTCCAGGGGGGCTGGAACAATGAGCAGTTCTTC	CASSPLQGGWNNEQFF	TRBJ2-1	-	TRBV18	-
TGTGCCACCAGTGATCTCGGACAGGGAAAAGACGCAGATACGCAGTATTTT	CATSDLGQGKDADTQYF	TRBJ2-3	-	TRBV24-1	TRBD1
TGTGCCACTACTGGGGGGCCCAGGGGCTACACCTTC	CATTGGPRGYTF	TRBJ1-2	few	TRBV2	-
TGTGCCAGCAGCGTCGGACCCTCTAGCGGGAGGGGACTCAAGCAGTTCTTC	CASSVGPSSGRGLKQFF	TRBJ2-1	-	TRBV9	TRBD2
TGTGCCAGCAGCTTACAGGGAGACACCCGCACAGATACGCAGTATTTT	CASSLQGDTRTDTQYF	TRBJ2-3	few	TRBV7-9	-
TGTGCCAGCAGCTTAATGCAGGCTAACACTGAAGCTTTCTTT	CASSLMQANTEAFF	TRBJ1-1	many	TRBV7-9	-
TGTGCCACGCGACCGGGACTAGCGGGCAATGAGCAGTTCTTC	CATRPGLAGNEQFF	TRBJ2-1	-	TRBV7-7	TRBD2